This T cell receptor beta chain is from a study of neurological immune-mediated disorders (dated by TCRdb to between 2018 and 2020). About the investigation overall: Among the 35 or so multiple sclerosis patients, some 31 had relapsing-remitting MS and 3 had secondary progressive MS. The study compared peripheral blood TCR-beta repertoires of HTLV-I-associated myelopathy (HAM/TSP) patients, multiple sclerosis patients and healthy controls using UMI-based sequencing. The cohort included 60 to 70 subjects: some 14 with HAM/TSP, around 34 with multiple sclerosis, and about 20 healthy controls. Alongside PBMC samples, the set of approximately 100 TCR-beta libraries contained longitudinal samples, technical triplicates, and paired CD4+ and CD8+ T-cell subsets that had been sorted.

The germline V gene encodes CDR1 SGHVS and CDR2 FNYEAQ. Taken from cysteine to phenylalanine, the CDR3 has 14 residues. The CDR3 DNA has 42 bases and is translated from base 1. Clipping removes 5 bases from V and 6 bases from J, with 4 as the unmatched junction base count. This clonotype came up a few times. Its binding antigen is unknown. Per-base qualities were not stored, and no clone one base away is much larger. For unsorted PBMC libraries, 2 million PBMCs were used after storage in RNAlater at -80 degrees C until RNA extraction. The multiple sclerosis patients were enrolled in a US clinical protocol that evaluated disease progression with magnetic resonance imaging. PBMCs were separated from peripheral blood using Ficoll-Hypaque density gradient centrifugation and then cryopreserved in liquid nitrogen. The paper's findings and limits, for the study overall: TCR clonal expansion was highest in HAM/TSP patients and lowest in MS patients, with MS patients falling below even healthy controls. In a phylogenetic analysis, the repertoires of 18 out of 34 MS patients fell into a single cluster of related CDR3 sequences, pointing to a possible signature at the repertoire level. No association of the MS cluster with clinical or MRI features was observed, and the need for larger cohorts was stated by the authors. No identical CDR3 amino acid sequences were found to be shared among expanded clones across subjects, suggesting that TCR-beta repertoires were private in all groups.

cDNA was synthesized by template-switch 5'RACE using a primer carrying a 10-nucleotide random unique molecular identifier by which each TCR transcript was tagged. Every sequencing run covered 15-18 subjects and yielded more than 170 million TCR-beta sequences. The RNeasy kit was used for extraction of total RNA. The KAPA Real-time Library Amplification kit was used to amplify TCR-beta VDJ regions with primers targeting the TCR constant region and the 5'RACE anchor. Sample indexes and Illumina adaptors were added in a first PCR, after which library yield was increased in a second PCR. After Ampure bead purification, the TCR product of roughly 650 bp was size-selected on a 2% E-gel SizeSelection system. Library quality was checked on a Bioanalyzer, concentration was measured with Qubit, and libraries were quantified with the Kapa Library Quantification kit before pooling. An Illumina HiSeq 2500 sequenced the libraries paired-end 2 x 150 bp. To increase sequence diversity, 25-30% phiX was spiked into each library pool. In the authors' own workflow: The UMI-based MiGEC pipeline processed quality-filtered reads and removed over 85% of raw TCR sequences during error correction. VDJ genes were aligned to IMGT germline references, and each clonotype was defined by a unique CDR3 amino acid sequence together with V-J genes. Clonal expansion, Shannon diversity, and CDR3 relatedness (CalcPairwiseDistances, ClusterSamples) were evaluated with VDJtools, and phylogenetic trees were built with CLCbio workbench. Expanded clones were defined as having at least 8 unique UMIs, based on coefficient-of-variation modelling across technical triplicates. TCRdb ran its own pipeline on the public reads, namely fastp trimming at Q25 and MiXCR clone calling, and kept in-frame beta chains. One record per CDR3 amino acid sequence lists the most common genes and DNA. The authors' filters were not applied to this entry. The table for this sample lists 50,000 to 65,000 distinct CDR3 sequences; around 4% of them were counted only once. The leading ten clones occupy 1.5% to 2% of the sample.

This sequence was found in a man younger than 45 with multiple sclerosis. The chain is made from TRBV7-6 and TRBJ1-1, with TRBD1 matching 12 junction bases. Sequencing used PBMCs. The bases are TGTGCCAGCAGCAAGGGACAGGGGGCCGCTGAAGCTTTCTTT. Its protein product is CASSKGQGAAEAFF.